The 8 T cell receptor beta chains below were found in one sample sequenced in a study of T cells in Graves' hyperthyroidism and ophthalmopathy. Amplified TCR beta CDR3 regions came from RNA transcripts. First-round RT-PCR of the TCR CDR3 relied on the HTBI primer set. MiXCR, run by TCRdb on the multiplex PCR reads, gives a single entry per CDR3 protein. The sample has around 250,000 distinct CDR3 sequences, 24% seen once. The sequenced sample consisted of blood. The receptors were gathered from a woman aged 40 to 50 with Graves' ophthalmopathy.

This clonotype was counted many times. The genes are TRBV5-1 and TRBJ1-1; no reliable D call. The ends were cut back, 1 base at V and 2 bases at J, with 9 bases in the middle. CDR3 length: 14 residues. Germline-derived CDR1 and CDR2 are SGHRS and YFSETQ. The CDR3 DNA sequence: TGCGCCAGCAGCTTGAGTTGGGGTAACACTGAAGCTTTCTTT. Protein: CASSLSWGNTEAFF.

The chain has TRBV20-1 and TRBJ2-7; TRBD1 aligns across 11 bases. Germline loops: CDR1 DFQATT, CDR2 SNEGSKA (reference sequence). Trimming took 3 bases from V and 2 from J; bases not matched to a gene: 0. The CDR3 has 13 residues. As DNA, the CDR3 is TGCAGTGCTAGGGACAGGGGGCCCTACGAGCAGTACTTC. Translation gives CSARDRGPYEQYF.

The sample holds many counts of this clonotype. V and J are TRBV6-2 or TRBV6-3 and TRBJ1-5; D remains unclear. The germline V gene has CDR1 MNHEY and CDR2 SVGEGT. This CDR3 has 13 amino acids. V was shortened by 1 base and J by 4 bases, with 5 bases between the two germline ends. The CDR3 protein is CASSYYPNQPQHF. Here the CDR3 DNA reads TGTGCCAGCAGTTACTATCCTAATCAGCCCCAGCATTTT.

This clonotype was observed a handful of times. The V and J genes are TRBV15 and TRBJ2-5; perhaps D is TRBD1 or TRBD2 (5 bases each). Germline values: CDR1 LNHNV, CDR2 YYDKDF (reference sequence). The CDR3 spans 16 residues. V lost 0 bases to trimming and J lost 4 bases, with 15 bases between them. CDR3 residues: CATSREGGWQGETQYF. CDR3 DNA sequence: TGTGCCACCAGCAGAGAAGGAGGTTGGCAGGGAGAGACCCAGTACTTC.

The sample holds many counts of this clonotype. The chain is built from TRBV9 and TRBJ1-5, with D perhaps TRBD1 (5 bases). V was trimmed by 3 bases and J by 4 bases, leaving 17 bases between them. The CDR3 runs 16 residues. Per the germline V gene, CDR1 is SGDLS and CDR2 is YYNGEE. CDR3 residues: CASSAPRGISNQPQHF. CDR3 bases: TGTGCCAGCAGCGCCCCAAGGGGTATATCAAATCAGCCCCAGCATTTT.

This clonotype was counted ten times or more. V gene TRBV6-1 combines with J gene TRBJ2-7, with D possibly matching TRBD2 (5 bases). This CDR3 region has 12 residues. Germline CDR1 MNHNS, CDR2 SASEGT. Trimming took 10 bases from V and 8 from J, leaving 18 bases between them. The CDR3 loop is CAITGIPPKQYF. CDR3 coding DNA: TGTGCCATCACGGGAATCCCCCCCAAGCAGTACTTC.

This clonotype was recorded at least ten times. The rearrangement uses TRBV5-1 and TRBJ1-1; maybe TRBD1 (5 bases). CDR3 size: 16 residues. Trimming pared 1 base from V and 4 bases from J, leaving 17 bases between. Per the germline V gene, CDR1 is SGHRS and CDR2 is YFSETQ. The CDR3 sequence is CASSLWAGGGGTEAFF. CDR3 nucleotide sequence: TGCGCCAGCAGCTTGTGGGCCGGAGGTGGGGGCACTGAAGCTTTCTTT. The whole variable domain, filled in from reference TRBV5-1 and TRBJ1-1, reads KAGVTQTPRYLIKTRGQQVTLSCSPISGHRSVSWYQQTPGQGLQFLFEYFSETQRNKGNFPGRFSGRQFSNSRSEMNVSTLELGDSALYLCASSLWAGGGGTEAFFGQGTRLTVV.

This clonotype was detected many times. The rearrangement uses TRBV4-1 and TRBJ2-7, with D hard to call. V shed 0 bases and J shed 12 bases, with 9 bases lying between them. The CDR3 runs 11 residues. CDR1 and CDR2 from the germline V gene are MGHRA and YSYEKL. DNA of the CDR3: TGCGCCAGCAGCCAAGATGGACGGCCGTACTTC. This translates into CASSQDGRPYF.